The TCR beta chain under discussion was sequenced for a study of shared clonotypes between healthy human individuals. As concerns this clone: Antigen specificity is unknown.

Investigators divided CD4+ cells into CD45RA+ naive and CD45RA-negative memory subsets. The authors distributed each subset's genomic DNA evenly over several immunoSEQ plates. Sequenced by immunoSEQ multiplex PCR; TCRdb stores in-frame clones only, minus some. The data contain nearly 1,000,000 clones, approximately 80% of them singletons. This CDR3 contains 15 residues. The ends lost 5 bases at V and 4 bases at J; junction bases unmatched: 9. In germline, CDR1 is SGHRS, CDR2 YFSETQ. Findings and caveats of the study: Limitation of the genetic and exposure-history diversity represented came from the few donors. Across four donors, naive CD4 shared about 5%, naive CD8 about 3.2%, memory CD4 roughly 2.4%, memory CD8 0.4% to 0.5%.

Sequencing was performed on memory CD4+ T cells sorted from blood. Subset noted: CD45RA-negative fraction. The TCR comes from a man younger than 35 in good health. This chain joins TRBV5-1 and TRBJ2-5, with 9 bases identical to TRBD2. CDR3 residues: CASSTTAGGRETQYF. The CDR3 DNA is TGCGCCAGCAGTACCACCGCGGGGGGGCGAGAGACCCAGTACTTC.